Shown below are 32 T cell receptor beta chains from a single sample sequenced in a study of long-term antiretroviral therapy in people with HIV (dated by TCRdb to between 2022 and 2023). The immunoSEQ hsTCRB v3.0 assay was used at survey level resolution to sequence the TRB variable region. This immuneACCESS table, as held by TCRdb, lists in-frame sequences with V and J called but not all clones. Of the missing ones, under half trace to an unresolved V gene in checked studies; the others have no known cause. The sample yields tens of thousands of clones; 84% were counted once. The top ten hold under 20% of the sample. The specimen was unsorted PBMCs, collected 0.1 years before starting antiretroviral therapy. The origin of the receptors is a man aged 18 to 29 with HIV.

In its sample, this clone was seen once. The genes are TRBV5-1 and TRBJ2-1, with D possibly being TRBD2 (7 bases). Trimming took 4 bases from V and 7 from J, leaving 15 bases between them. The CDR3 totals 14 residues. Germline CDR1 reads SGHRS; CDR2 reads YFSETQ. In DNA, the CDR3 is TGCGCCAGCAGCCCCGACGCGGGGGCTAATGAGCAGTTCTTC. As protein: CASSPDAGANEQFF. Using reference TRBV5-1 and TRBJ2-1 for the parts outside the CDR3, the full variable domain is KAGVTQTPRYLIKTRGQQVTLSCSPISGHRSVSWYQQTPGQGLQFLFEYFSETQRNKGNFPGRFSGRQFSNSRSEMNVSTLELGDSALYLCASSPDAGANEQFFGPGTRLTVL.

This chain uses TRBV28 with TRBJ2-7; D is possibly TRBD2 (6 bases). Deletions cut 7 bases from V and 1 base from J, with 20 bases between. The CDR3 has 16 amino acids. The germline V gene has CDR1 MDHEN and CDR2 SYDVKM. The CDR3 bases are TGTGCCAGCATCCCTGTTTGGAGGGATAGATCCTACGAGCAGTACTTC. Protein: CASIPVWRDRSYEQYF.

This rearrangement joins TRBV7-2 to TRBJ2-3; TRBD1 aligns across 9 bases. CDR3 length: 16 amino acids. Germline V lookup: CDR1 SGHTA, CDR2 FQGNSA. The V gene end was trimmed by 3 bases and the J gene end by 3 bases; junction bases not matched to a gene: 7. Written as DNA, the CDR3 is TGTGCCAGCAGCTTCGGCACAGGGGGCTCGACAGATACGCAGTATTTT. This codes for CASSFGTGGSTDTQYF.

The genes are TRBV7-2 and TRBJ2-1, with 10 nucleotides matching TRBD2. The CDR3 contains 16 residues. The germline V gene has CDR1 SGHTA and CDR2 FQGNSA. With 5 bases clipped from V and 9 bases from J, the junction kept 13 bases outside the gene matches. CDR3 nucleotide sequence: TGTGCCAGCAGCCCCCTCCTAGCGGGAGTTGGTTTTGAGCAGTTCTTC. It is translated as CASSPLLAGVGFEQFF.

The gene calls are TRBV19 and TRBJ2-7; 9 bases are shared with TRBD2. The CDR3 totals 17 residues. CDR1 LNHDA and CDR2 SQIVND come from the germline V gene (reference sequence). The junction had 11 bases not matched to a gene; V was cut back by 3 bases and J by 2 bases. Written as DNA, the CDR3 is TGTGCCAGTAGTATGCTGGGGGCTAGCGGGGCGCCCTACGAGCAGTACTTC. Translation gives CASSMLGASGAPYEQYF.

The V and J genes are TRBV11-2 and TRBJ1-1; tentatively, D is TRBD1 (6 bases). CDR3 size: 13 residues. From germline, CDR1 is SGHAT and CDR2 FQNNGV. Trimming took off 5 bases at V and 7 bases at J, with 14 bases between the two ends. CDR3 region: CASSRDTLFEAFF. The CDR3 bases are TGTGCCAGCAGCCGGGACACTCTGTTTGAAGCTTTCTTT.

This chain connects TRBV5-4 to TRBJ1-4, with no clear D. The germline V gene encodes CDR1 SGHNT and CDR2 YYREEE (reference sequence). This CDR3 region has 18 residues. V was pared by 3 bases and J by 4 bases, with 22 bases between. CDR3 bases: TGTGCCAGCAGCTCGTCAAATCGACGAGATCGGATTAATGAAAAACTGTTTTTT. The encoded protein is CASSSSNRRDRINEKLFF.

The V call is TRBV19, the J call TRBJ1-3; D uncertain. Trimming left V 6 bases short and J 1 base short, with 7 bases between. Per germline, CDR1 LNHDA and CDR2 SQIVND (reference sequence). The CDR3 spans 13 residues. The CDR3 DNA reads TGTGCCAGTAGGTGGGAATCTGGAAACACCATATATTTT. It yields the protein CASRWESGNTIYF.

The rearrangement uses TRBV28 and TRBJ2-7; 10 nucleotides agree with TRBD1. Germline V gives CDR1 MDHEN, CDR2 SYDVKM. This CDR3 region has 15 residues. The V segment lost 3 bases and the J segment 3 bases; nucleotides outside the gene matches: 5. The CDR3 here is CASSLSGTGDYEQYF. CDR3 DNA sequence: TGTGCCAGCAGTTTGTCCGGGACAGGGGACTACGAGCAGTACTTC.

This sequence joins TRBV7-9 and TRBJ2-7, with TRBD2 identical over 8 bases. The germline CDR1 and CDR2 sequences are SEHNR and FQNEAQ (reference sequence). The CDR3 totals 19 residues. V trimming: 5 bases; J trimming: 5 bases; junction bases outside the gene matches: 23. CDR3 region: CASSAKILADFPAYDEQYF. The CDR3 bases are TGTGCCAGCAGCGCCAAAATACTAGCGGACTTCCCAGCCTACGACGAGCAGTACTTC. The entire variable domain, with the rest obtained from reference TRBV7-9 and TRBJ2-7, is as follows: DTGVSQNPRHKITKRGQNVTFRCDPISEHNRLYWYRQTLGQGPEFLTYFQNEAQLEKSRLLSDRFSAERPKGSFSTLEIQRTEQGDSAMYLCASSAKILADFPAYDEQYFGPGTRLTVT.

V and J are TRBV11-2 and TRBJ2-6, with D maybe TRBD1 (5 bases). In germline, CDR1 is SGHAT, CDR2 FQNNGV. The CDR3 has 16 amino acids. Trimming took off 5 bases at V and 0 bases at J, with 11 bases between the two ends. CDR3 DNA sequence: TGTGCCAGCAGCCAGAGACAGTTCTCTGGGGCCAACGTCCTGACTTTC. This codes for CASSQRQFSGANVLTF.

The chain has TRBV6-4 and TRBJ2-1, with 9 nucleotides matching TRBD2. The CDR3 loop spans 16 amino acids. V lost 0 bases, J lost 2 bases, and 2 bases stayed unmatched. CDR1 and CDR2 (germline): MRHNA, SNTAGT. For the CDR3, the DNA is TGTGCCAGCAGTGACTCCCCTAGCGGGACCTACAATGAGCAGTTCTTC. This codes for CASSDSPSGTYNEQFF.

This sequence joins TRBV11-1 and TRBJ1-1; the D gene is possibly TRBD1 (6 bases). CDR1 SGHAT and CDR2 FQDESV come from the germline V gene (reference sequence). The V and J ends lost 6 bases and 0 bases respectively, with 14 bases between them. The CDR3 contains 15 residues. The CDR3 protein is CASRHMDRLNTEAFF. CDR3 DNA sequence: TGTGCCAGCAGGCACATGGACAGACTGAACACTGAAGCTTTCTTT.

This chain links TRBV27 with TRBJ1-4; D is unclear. The CDR3 extends over 15 amino acids. The germline CDR1 and CDR2 sequences are MNHEY and SMNVEV (reference sequence). The CDR3 bases are TGTGGAGAGGCAACTAGGAGAACAACTAATGAAAAACTGTTTTTT. Residues: CGEATRRTTNEKLFF.

This clone has a single count. The rearrangement joins TRBV28 to TRBJ2-3; D unclear. V lost 1 base and J lost 3, with 8 bases in between. Germline CDR1 is MDHEN and CDR2 is SYDVKM. CDR3 length: 14 residues. The CDR3 sequence is CASSLFPETDTQYF. The CDR3 DNA reads as TGTGCCAGCAGTTTATTTCCCGAGACAGATACGCAGTATTTT.

The genes are TRBV5-5 and TRBJ2-7, with D perhaps given as TRBD1 or TRBD2 (5 bases each). Germline CDR1 SGHKS, CDR2 YYEKEE (reference sequence). V dropped 0 bases and J dropped 2 bases, with 12 bases sitting between them. CDR3 size: 15 residues. CDR3: CASSLAPGPTYEQYF. The CDR3 nucleotides are TGTGCCAGCAGCTTGGCCCCGGGACCCACCTACGAGCAGTACTTC.

V and J are TRBV19 and TRBJ2-1; D call uncertain. There are 13 residues in the CDR3. Trimming cost V 9 bases and J 4 bases, with 13 bases left between them. Germline-derived CDR1 and CDR2 are LNHDA and SQIVND (reference sequence). The DNA of the CDR3 is TGTGCCAGCGCAGGTTGGCCATACAATGAGCAGTTCTTC. It yields the protein CASAGWPYNEQFF.

The rearrangement uses TRBV30 and TRBJ1-1; D perhaps matches TRBD1 (6 bases). The CDR3 runs to 14 residues. V gave up 0 bases and J gave up 11 bases, with 19 bases separating them. Germline V lookup: CDR1 GTSNPN, CDR2 SVGIG (reference sequence). The CDR3 DNA follows: TGTGCCTGGAGTGTACCTCCCCAGGGGCGGAGGGCTTTCTTT. Amino acids: CAWSVPPQGRRAFF.

The J gene is TRBJ2-1, the V gene TRBV6-4, with D hard to call. The ends were cut back, 2 bases at V and 4 bases at J, with 12 bases in the middle. Germline lookup yields CDR1 MRHNA and CDR2 SNTAGT. The CDR3 is made up of 15 amino acids. The CDR3 here is CASSDTVADYNEQFF. The CDR3, as DNA: TGTGCCAGCAGTGACACGGTAGCTGATTACAATGAGCAGTTCTTC.

To note about this clone: One end of the junction fails to match germline, which may point to a read error. This chain uses TRBV7-9 with TRBJ2-1; no firm D call. Germline V gene lookup returns CDR1 SEHNR and CDR2 FQNEAQ (reference sequence). This CDR3 spans 12 amino acids. The CDR3 sequence: CASSLDYYEQFF. CDR3 nucleotides: TGTGCCAGCAGCTTAGACTACTATGAGCAGTTCTTC.

The chain carries TRBV5-1 and TRBJ2-2; D uncertain. The CDR3 runs to 15 residues. V dropped 2 bases and J dropped 2 bases, with 10 bases sitting between them. Looked up from germline, CDR1 is SGHRS and CDR2 is YFSETQ. The CDR3 region is CASSLTEINTGELFF. The DNA of the CDR3 is TGCGCCAGCAGCTTAACAGAGATTAACACCGGGGAGCTGTTTTTT.

The chain recombines TRBV6-5 with TRBJ1-5; D unresolved. The germline V gene has CDR1 MNHEY and CDR2 SVGAGI. V lost 0 bases and J 4 bases, leaving 7 bases between the germline ends. The CDR3 contains 14 residues. CDR3 sequence: CASSYSAGNQPQHF. The CDR3 DNA reads as TGTGCCAGCAGTTACTCGGCTGGTAATCAGCCCCAGCATTTT.

The rearrangement uses TRBV2 and TRBJ2-2, with D uncertain. The CDR3 covers 14 residues. Germline V lookup: CDR1 SNHLY, CDR2 FYNNEI. V dropped 8 bases and J dropped 2 bases, with 12 bases sitting between them. CDR3 residues: CASFERPNTGELFF. The CDR3 coding sequence is TGTGCCAGCTTTGAGCGACCTAACACCGGGGAGCTGTTTTTT.

J is TRBJ2-1 and V is TRBV5-4; the D gene is possibly TRBD1 (5 bases). The CDR3 loop spans 15 amino acids. Germline assignment: CDR1 SGHNT and CDR2 YYREEE (reference sequence). V lost 4 bases and J lost 0, with 11 bases in between. The chain's CDR3 is CASSDQDNSYNEQFF. The CDR3 DNA follows: TGTGCCAGCAGCGACCAGGACAACTCCTACAATGAGCAGTTCTTC.

The chain recombines TRBV21-1 with TRBJ2-7. TRBV21-1 is a pseudogene locus. The CDR3 extends over 18 amino acids. CDR3 DNA: TGTGCCAGCAGCAAAGCGTTTTTCATATGGATCACCCCCTACGAGCAGTACTTC. Its protein is CASSKAFFIWITPYEQYF.

This chain joins TRBV30 and TRBJ2-7; D is ambiguous. The ends were cut back, 4 bases at V and 3 bases at J, with 7 bases in the middle. The CDR3 runs to 11 residues. The germline V gene has CDR1 GTSNPN and CDR2 SVGIG (reference sequence). CDR3 nucleotides: TGTGCCTGGAACAGAAACTACGAGCAGTACTTC. It encodes CAWNRNYEQYF.

This chain links TRBV5-1 with TRBJ1-1; the D is unclear. There are 15 residues in the CDR3. The germline V gene has CDR1 SGHRS and CDR2 YFSETQ. V lost 4 bases and J 1 base, leaving 14 bases between the germline ends. CDR3 sequence reads: CASSADILGNTEAFF. The CDR3 DNA reads as TGCGCCAGCAGCGCCGACATTCTGGGGAACACTGAAGCTTTCTTT.

The gene calls are TRBV7-2 and TRBJ2-2; the D gene is possibly TRBD2 (5 bases). Germline CDR1 SGHTA, CDR2 FQGNSA. The V gene lost 8 bases and the J gene lost 2 bases, with 15 bases spanning the gap. There are 15 residues in the CDR3. CDR3 in DNA: TGTGCCAGCCGGCCCGGACTGCTAAACACCGGGGAGCTGTTTTTT. Amino acid sequence: CASRPGLLNTGELFF.

This sequence joins TRBV6-5 and TRBJ2-1, with 9 nucleotides matching TRBD2. Germline V gives CDR1 MNHEY, CDR2 SVGAGI. The length of the CDR3 is 15 residues. V lost 6 bases to trimming and J lost 1 base; unmatched junction nucleotides: 4. The CDR3 sequence is CASSRTSGSYNEQFF. The DNA for the CDR3 is TGTGCCAGCAGCCGTACTAGCGGGTCCTACAATGAGCAGTTCTTC.

This sequence joins TRBV6-5 and TRBJ2-4; the match to TRBD2 covers 8 bases. This CDR3 contains 14 residues. In germline, CDR1 is MNHEY, CDR2 SVGAGI. The J segment lost 6 bases and the V segment lost 6 bases, leaving 7 bases of the junction unmatched. CDR3 in DNA: TGTGCCAGCAGATCTTTCGGGAGGGGAAACATTCAGTACTTC. Translated: CASRSFGRGNIQYF.

The V gene is TRBV7-2, the J gene TRBJ2-3; D remains unclear. The germline V gene encodes CDR1 SGHTA and CDR2 FQGNSA. The length of the CDR3 is 16 residues. The V gene lost 2 bases and the J gene lost 0 bases, with 12 bases spanning the gap. CDR3 in DNA: TGTGCCAGCAGCTTAATGTTTTCTAGAAGCACAGATACGCAGTATTTT. This translates into CASSLMFSRSTDTQYF.

The V gene is TRBV6-1, the J gene TRBJ1-1; possible D gene TRBD1, 6 bases. The V and J ends lost 4 bases and 1 base respectively, with 10 bases between them. There are 14 residues in the CDR3. Germline assignment: CDR1 MNHNS and CDR2 SASEGT. DNA of the CDR3: TGTGCCAGCAGTGCTACAGGGCGGAACACTGAAGCTTTCTTT. Protein product: CASSATGRNTEAFF.